Listed below are T cell receptor beta chains from one sample, sequenced in a study of blood T cell repertoires in COVID-19. Sequenced by immunoSEQ multiplex PCR; TCRdb stores in-frame clones only, minus some. Of about 52,000 clones in the sample, over 65% were seen once. Sequenced: peripheral blood. The receptors derive from a man older than 75 with COVID-19, enrolled during active disease. The CDR3 runs from the conserved cysteine through the conserved F or W. The D gene is left open where the match is weak. Size tells how often a clone was seen (once, few, many) or the class of an expanded clone, and some rows leave it out.

d_call: TRBD2
cdr3_length: 20
j_call: TRBJ2-3
clone_size: NA
v_call: TRBV3-1/TRBV3-2
cdr3_aa: CASSPPKWTSGGVSTDTQYF
cdr3_nt: TGTGCCAGCAGCCCCCCAAAATGGACTAGCGGGGGGGTTAGCACAGATACGCAGTATTTT

d_call: TRBD1
cdr3_length: 15
j_call: TRBJ1-5
clone_size: few
v_call: TRBV7-8
cdr3_aa: CASSQSTGGNQPQHF
cdr3_nt: TGTGCCAGCAGCCAATCGACAGGGGGCAATCAGCCCCAGCATTTT

d_call: NA
cdr3_length: 15
j_call: TRBJ1-5
clone_size: NA
v_call: TRBV7-2
cdr3_aa: CASSPLGGGNQPQHF
cdr3_nt: TGTGCCAGCAGCCCTCTGGGAGGGGGGAATCAGCCCCAGCATTTT

d_call: NA
cdr3_length: 13
j_call: TRBJ1-3
clone_size: NA
v_call: TRBV6-5
cdr3_aa: CASNISPGNTIYF
cdr3_nt: TGTGCCAGCAATATTTCCCCGGGAAACACCATATATTTT

d_call: NA
cdr3_length: 14
j_call: TRBJ2-5
clone_size: NA
v_call: TRBV7-2
cdr3_aa: CASSPNGGEETQYF
cdr3_nt: TGTGCCAGCAGCCCCAATGGCGGGGAAGAGACCCAGTACTTC

d_call: TRBD2
cdr3_length: 16
j_call: TRBJ2-3
clone_size: NA
v_call: TRBV2
cdr3_aa: CASSEVLAGGGDTQYF
cdr3_nt: TGTGCCAGCAGTGAAGTCCTAGCGGGGGGTGGGGATACGCAGTATTTT

d_call: TRBD2
cdr3_length: 17
j_call: TRBJ2-5
clone_size: few
v_call: TRBV24-1
cdr3_aa: CATSDVPSGRTQETQYF
cdr3_nt: TGTGCCACCAGTGATGTCCCTAGCGGGAGGACCCAAGAGACCCAGTACTTC

d_call: TRBD1
cdr3_length: 17
j_call: TRBJ1-1
clone_size: NA
v_call: TRBV6-6
cdr3_aa: CASSPRGGGKMNTEAFF
cdr3_nt: TGTGCCAGCAGTCCCCGAGGGGGCGGAAAGATGAACACTGAAGCTTTCTTT

d_call: NA
cdr3_length: 16
j_call: TRBJ2-4
clone_size: NA
v_call: TRBV5-1
cdr3_aa: CASSFGVWGQGVIQYF
cdr3_nt: TGCGCCAGCAGCTTTGGGGTCTGGGGCCAAGGAGTCATTCAGTACTTC

d_call: NA
cdr3_length: 15
j_call: TRBJ2-2
clone_size: NA
v_call: TRBV4-2
cdr3_aa: CASSQPGDFSGELFF
cdr3_nt: TGTGCCAGCAGCCAACCCGGGGACTTCTCCGGGGAGCTGTTTTTT

d_call: TRBD1
cdr3_length: 15
j_call: TRBJ1-1
clone_size: NA
v_call: TRBV28
cdr3_aa: CASTTHGDRDTEAFF
cdr3_nt: TGTGCCAGCACGACCCACGGGGACAGGGACACTGAAGCTTTCTTT

d_call: NA
cdr3_length: 13
j_call: TRBJ1-2
clone_size: few
v_call: TRBV7-3
cdr3_aa: CASSLRGDGGYTF
cdr3_nt: TGTGCCAGCAGCTTAAGGGGCGATGGGGGCTACACCTTC

d_call: NA
cdr3_length: 14
j_call: TRBJ1-1
clone_size: NA
v_call: TRBV6-5
cdr3_aa: CASSQRGGNTEAFF
cdr3_nt: TGTGCCAGCAGTCAAAGGGGGGGGAACACTGAAGCTTTCTTT

d_call: NA
cdr3_length: 14
j_call: TRBJ1-2
clone_size: NA
v_call: TRBV19
cdr3_aa: CASSPPGGAGPPTF
cdr3_nt: TGTGCCAGTAGTCCCCCCGGGGGGGCCGGACCTCCCACCTTC

d_call: TRBD1
cdr3_length: 14
j_call: TRBJ2-1
clone_size: NA
v_call: TRBV10-3
cdr3_aa: CAINPGQGVNEQFF
cdr3_nt: TGTGCCATCAACCCGGGACAGGGGGTCAATGAGCAGTTCTTC

d_call: TRBD1
cdr3_length: 15
j_call: TRBJ2-5
clone_size: NA
v_call: TRBV10-3
cdr3_aa: CAISEQTGTQETQYF
cdr3_nt: TGTGCCATCAGTGAGCAGACAGGGACCCAAGAGACCCAGTACTTC

d_call: NA
cdr3_length: 13
j_call: TRBJ2-5
clone_size: NA
v_call: TRBV5-8
cdr3_aa: CASRPRGQETQYF
cdr3_nt: TGTGCCAGCAGGCCCCGAGGGCAAGAGACCCAGTACTTC

d_call: TRBD1
cdr3_length: 16
j_call: TRBJ1-5
clone_size: few
v_call: TRBV7-8
cdr3_aa: CASSQGQGIRNQPQHF
cdr3_nt: TGTGCCAGCAGCCAAGGACAGGGCATTCGCAATCAGCCCCAGCATTTT

d_call: NA
cdr3_length: 14
j_call: TRBJ1-6
clone_size: NA
v_call: TRBV18
cdr3_aa: CASSPREGGSPLHF
cdr3_nt: TGTGCCAGCTCACCTCGAGAGGGCGGCTCACCCCTCCACTTT

d_call: NA
cdr3_length: 16
j_call: TRBJ1-3
clone_size: NA
v_call: TRBV4-3
cdr3_aa: CASSPNDRLSGNTIYF
cdr3_nt: TGCGCCAGCAGCCCTAACGACAGGCTCTCTGGAAACACCATATATTTT

d_call: NA
cdr3_length: 14
j_call: TRBJ1-4
clone_size: NA
v_call: TRBV30
cdr3_aa: CAWSHGGTNEKLFF
cdr3_nt: TGTGCCTGGAGTCATGGAGGGACTAATGAAAAACTGTTTTTT

d_call: NA
cdr3_length: 18
j_call: TRBJ1-1
clone_size: NA
v_call: TRBV29-1
cdr3_aa: CSVGAGRGKVVMNTEAFF
cdr3_nt: TGCAGCGTTGGCGCGGGGCGGGGAAAGGTGGTCATGAACACTGAAGCTTTCTTT

d_call: NA
cdr3_length: 12
j_call: TRBJ2-3
clone_size: NA
v_call: TRBV6-5
cdr3_aa: CASSFRADTQYF
cdr3_nt: TGTGCCAGCAGTTTCAGGGCTGATACGCAGTATTTT

d_call: NA
cdr3_length: 15
j_call: TRBJ1-1
clone_size: NA
v_call: TRBV18
cdr3_aa: CASSPPGSPLGEAFF
cdr3_nt: TGTGCCAGCTCACCACCGGGTAGCCCCCTTGGTGAAGCTTTCTTT

d_call: NA
cdr3_length: 16
j_call: TRBJ2-3
clone_size: NA
v_call: TRBV4-3
cdr3_aa: CASSQDGARGTDTQYF
cdr3_nt: TGCGCCAGCAGCCAAGATGGGGCTAGGGGCACAGATACGCAGTATTTT

d_call: TRBD2
cdr3_length: 17
j_call: TRBJ2-5
clone_size: NA
v_call: TRBV10-1
cdr3_aa: CASSESTSGGAGETQYF
cdr3_nt: TGCGCCAGCAGTGAGTCGACTAGCGGGGGGGCCGGGGAGACCCAGTACTTC

d_call: NA
cdr3_length: 13
j_call: TRBJ2-3
clone_size: NA
v_call: TRBV28
cdr3_aa: CASSSGSTDTQYF
cdr3_nt: TGTGCCAGCAGTAGCGGGAGCACAGATACGCAGTATTTT

d_call: NA
cdr3_length: 18
j_call: TRBJ1-5
clone_size: NA
v_call: TRBV2
cdr3_aa: CASSSGGGGVGYNQPQHF
cdr3_nt: TGTGCCAGCAGTTCGGGGGGAGGGGGAGTCGGGTATAATCAGCCCCAGCATTTT

d_call: TRBD2
cdr3_length: 14
j_call: TRBJ2-3
clone_size: NA
v_call: TRBV30
cdr3_aa: CAWSGSGVIVTQYF
cdr3_nt: TGTGCCTGGAGCGGGAGCGGGGTGATTGTTACGCAGTATTTT

d_call: TRBD1
cdr3_length: 16
j_call: TRBJ2-1
clone_size: few
v_call: TRBV6-2/TRBV6-3
cdr3_aa: CASSLQGQASYNEQFF
cdr3_nt: TGTGCCAGCAGCCTACAGGGACAGGCCTCCTACAATGAGCAGTTCTTC

d_call: TRBD1
cdr3_length: 17
j_call: TRBJ2-3
clone_size: NA
v_call: TRBV7-8
cdr3_aa: CASSLPRTGTGTDTQYF
cdr3_nt: TGTGCCAGCAGCCTACCAAGGACCGGGACAGGGACAGATACGCAGTATTTT

d_call: NA
cdr3_length: 17
j_call: TRBJ1-1
clone_size: NA
v_call: TRBV5-6
cdr3_aa: CASSLRTTGLRNTEAFF
cdr3_nt: TGTGCCAGCAGCTTGAGAACCACAGGGTTAAGGAACACTGAAGCTTTCTTT

d_call: NA
cdr3_length: 14
j_call: TRBJ1-4
clone_size: NA
v_call: TRBV29-1
cdr3_aa: CSVPTSGANEKLFF
cdr3_nt: TGCAGCGTTCCGACCTCAGGGGCCAACGAAAAACTGTTTTTT

d_call: TRBD1
cdr3_length: 13
j_call: TRBJ2-5
clone_size: NA
v_call: TRBV7-3
cdr3_aa: CASSRGQAETQYF
cdr3_nt: TGTGCCAGCAGCCGGGGACAGGCGGAGACCCAGTACTTC

d_call: NA
cdr3_length: 14
j_call: TRBJ2-1
clone_size: NA
v_call: TRBV9
cdr3_aa: CASSVGGSYNEQFF
cdr3_nt: TGTGCCAGCAGCGTGGGGGGCTCCTACAATGAGCAGTTCTTC

d_call: NA
cdr3_length: 16
j_call: TRBJ2-2
clone_size: NA
v_call: TRBV2
cdr3_aa: CASSGRRPLRAGELFF
cdr3_nt: TGTGCCAGCAGTGGGAGGCGGCCATTGAGGGCCGGGGAGCTGTTTTTT

d_call: TRBD1
cdr3_length: 14
j_call: TRBJ2-7
clone_size: few
v_call: TRBV6-6
cdr3_aa: CASSYPGQGYEQYF
cdr3_nt: TGTGCCAGCAGTTACCCGGGACAGGGCTACGAGCAGTACTTC

d_call: NA
cdr3_length: 15
j_call: TRBJ1-5
clone_size: NA
v_call: TRBV5-1
cdr3_aa: CASSLAPGSNQPQHF
cdr3_nt: TGCGCCAGCAGCTTGGCCCCAGGGTCGAATCAGCCCCAGCATTTT

d_call: NA
cdr3_length: 13
j_call: TRBJ1-1
clone_size: NA
v_call: TRBV2
cdr3_aa: CASRADRSTEAFF
cdr3_nt: TGTGCCAGCAGAGCCGACAGGTCCACTGAAGCTTTCTTT

d_call: NA
cdr3_length: 13
j_call: TRBJ1-2
clone_size: NA
v_call: TRBV6-6
cdr3_aa: CASTELANYGYTF
cdr3_nt: TGTGCCAGCACTGAGCTAGCTAACTATGGCTACACCTTC

d_call: TRBD2
cdr3_length: 13
j_call: TRBJ2-2
clone_size: NA
v_call: TRBV27
cdr3_aa: CASLAGVGGELFF
cdr3_nt: TGTGCCAGCTTAGCGGGAGTGGGCGGGGAGCTGTTTTTT

d_call: NA
cdr3_length: 16
j_call: TRBJ2-2
clone_size: NA
v_call: TRBV15
cdr3_aa: CATSPYGRSNTGELFF
cdr3_nt: TGTGCCACCAGCCCCTACGGTCGGTCTAACACCGGGGAGCTGTTTTTT

d_call: NA
cdr3_length: 15
j_call: TRBJ1-5
clone_size: NA
v_call: TRBV5-1
cdr3_aa: CASSLGQSSNQPQHF
cdr3_nt: TGCGCCAGCAGCTTGGGACAGAGTAGCAATCAGCCCCAGCATTTT

d_call: TRBD1
cdr3_length: 14
j_call: TRBJ1-5
clone_size: NA
v_call: TRBV6-5
cdr3_aa: CASSQDRGDQPQHF
cdr3_nt: TGTGCCAGCAGCCAGGACAGGGGCGATCAGCCCCAGCATTTT